The source of this T cell receptor (beta chain) is a study of T cells after somatic rescue of genetic block. Sequenced by immunoSEQ multiplex PCR; TCRdb stores in-frame clones only, minus some. This sample has about 15,000 clones, with about three quarters found just once. CDR3 length equals 15 residues. Germline trimming cut 4 bases from V and 3 bases from J; bases unmatched to any gene: 4. Germline CDR1 SGHRS, CDR2 YFSETQ. The TCR sequence derives from a young man. Sequencing was carried out using peripheral blood mononuclear cells (PBMCs). The chain uses TRBV5-1 and TRBJ2-1; TRBD1 aligns across 10 bases. CDR3 residues: CASSTRTGGYNEQFF. CDR3 sequence (DNA): TGCGCCAGCAGCACGCGGACAGGGGGCTACAATGAGCAGTTCTTC.